This T cell receptor (beta chain) was obtained from a study of T cells after yellow fever vaccination (dated by TCRdb to between 2018 and 2021). For the wider study: The SMART-Seq v4 Ultra Low Input RNA kit was used to prepare libraries from fractions with low cell numbers. Bulk TCR alpha and beta repertoires were sequenced longitudinally to track T-cell clones before and after primary and booster YFV17D yellow fever vaccination. Two healthy male donors made up the cohort, one aged 18 to 29 years and the other aged 30 to 40 years. Bulk PBMC replicates and cell subsets were isolated from blood drawn at multiple timepoints before and after both primary and secondary immunization.

CDR1 and CDR2, per the germline V gene (reference sequence), are DFQATT and SNEGSKA. The CDR3 has 19 amino acids, counting the end cysteine and phenylalanine. The kept DNA is CDR3 alone, 57 bases in frame from the first base. Relative to germline, V is 5 bases shorter and J is 4 bases shorter, with 31 bases between their ends. The treatment or condition label on this specimen signifies: live attenuated yellow fever vaccine strain. PBMCs were isolated from peripheral blood using a standard Ficoll-Paque protocol. CD4 and CD8 T-cell fractions were isolated with Dynabeads CD4 and CD8 positive selection kits. TriZol was used to extract RNA from bulk PBMCs, from CD4 and CD8 fractions, and from dextramer-positive and dextramer-negative fractions. This clonotype was counted a few times. Its antigen is unknown. Per-base qualities were not stored, and no clone one base away is much larger. Results the study describes overall, beyond this receptor: After the booster, most clones that had expanded after primary vaccination were detected again (around 95% of CD4 and under 90% of CD8), suggesting broad maintenance of memory. Compared with the primary T-cell response, the secondary T-cell response was faster but weaker, reaching its peak on day 5 rather than on day 15. A small fraction of clonotypes appeared in both the CD4 and CD8 compartments, likely as a result of convergent recombination. Because abundant contaminating clonotypes from the bulk population could be contained in FACS-sorted repertoires, computational filtering was required. The study included only a couple of donors, which limits how far the findings can be generalized.

The data were produced on an Illumina NovaSeq 6000. Synthesis of TCR cDNA relied on 5'RACE template switching, a step that introduced a universal primer site along with unique molecular identifiers. Priming for cDNA synthesis came from both the TCR alpha and TCR beta constant segments. Library amplification involved two PCR steps, and the second step added sample barcodes and sequencing adapters. Sequencing of the libraries was done on either Illumina HiSeq 2500 (2x100 bp) or NovaSeq (2x150 bp). On the study's bioinformatics: MIGEC was used to demultiplex reads and collapse the reads into UMI consensus sequences, and MiXCR was used for V(D)J alignment. Using edgeR on replicate PBMC samples, clonotypes were called vaccine-responding if FDR was below 0.01 and the log2 fold change was above 5 up to day 15. CD4 or CD8 identity was assigned to each bulk clonotype according to whether the clonotype was present at higher abundance in the sequenced CD4 repertoire or the sequenced CD8 repertoire. In-frame beta chains were kept once TCRdb had trimmed the public reads at Q25 with fastp and called clones with MiXCR. Rows matching on CDR3 protein sequence are summarized as one entry with the most common DNA and genes. The V and J calls come from TCRdb's annotation, not from the publication. In all, the sample holds 150,000 to 200,000 distinct CDR3 sequences, and approximately 9.9% of those were seen once. The top ten clones comprise 30% to 45% of the sample.

This material consisted of CD8+ T cells sorted from PBMCs, taken 15 days after the yellow fever booster vaccination. The chain uses TRBV20-1 and TRBJ2-3; a tentative D call is TRBD1 (5 bases match). The clonotype was recovered from a young man who received the YFV17D yellow fever vaccine. The DNA is as follows: TGCAGTGCTGCACAAGGTCGCCCTCACAAAAAGGGGCGTGCAGATACGCAGTATTTT. Its coded protein is CSAAQGRPHKKGRADTQYF.